The 12 T cell receptor beta chains below were found in one sample sequenced in a study of early T cells in non-severe SARS-CoV-2 infection (dated by TCRdb to the early 2020s). To prepare the library, 5' RACE was applied. The listed sequencing device is NextSeq 500. TCRdb trimmed public reads at Q25 via fastp, called clones via MiXCR and kept in-frame beta chains. Duplicate CDR3 protein sequences are folded into a single record with the most common DNA and genes. This sample gives 75,000 to 100,000 distinct CDR3 sequences in total; 14% to 15% of them show up just once. Around 6% of the sample is in the top ten clones. Sequenced: whole blood. Every receptor here comes from an adult who was a healthcare worker with PCR-confirmed SARS-CoV-2 infection or an uninfected control (not recorded which).

The chain couples TRBV3-1 to TRBJ2-7; 11 bases fit TRBD1. The CDR3 is made up of 15 amino acids. V shed 4 bases, J shed 0 bases, and the junction held 2 bases outside the gene matches. In germline, CDR1 is LGHDT, CDR2 YNNKEL (reference sequence). The CDR3 protein is CASSRDRGSSYEQYF. CDR3 in DNA: TGTGCCAGCAGCCGGGACAGGGGGTCCTCCTACGAGCAGTACTTC.

The chain couples TRBV6-5 to TRBJ1-1, with D unresolved. This CDR3 contains 12 residues. Trimming removed 5 bases at V and 3 bases at J, with 7 bases between. Germline V lookup: CDR1 MNHEY, CDR2 SVGAGI. CDR3 coding DNA: TGTGCCAGCAGTACCCGATACACTGAAGCTTTCTTT. This gives the protein CASSTRYTEAFF.

The gene calls are TRBV9 and TRBJ1-1; D may be TRBD1 (6 bases). Trimming shortened V by 0 bases and J by 10 bases, and 13 bases separated the two germline ends. The CDR3 totals 13 residues. Germline V gives CDR1 SGDLS, CDR2 YYNGEE. The DNA of the CDR3 is TGTGCCAGCAGCGTAGCCCCAGAAGGGGGAGCTTTCTTT. This encodes CASSVAPEGGAFF.

This clonotype has more than one count but fewer than ten. The chain has TRBV5-1 and TRBJ1-1; D is unresolved. This CDR3 has 15 amino acids. Trimming stripped 5 bases from V and 2 bases from J, with 16 bases between. CDR1 is SGHRS, CDR2 YFSETQ, per germline. DNA for the CDR3: TGCGCCAGCAGTAGGAGCGCCCTCGAAAACACTGAAGCTTTCTTT. Translating it yields CASSRSALENTEAFF.

The chain combines TRBV4-3 with TRBJ2-3; 8 bases map to TRBD2. The CDR3 loop spans 17 amino acids. V lost 4 bases, J lost 3 bases, and 12 bases stayed unmatched. The germline gives CDR1 LGHNA, CDR2 YSLEER. The CDR3 is CASSLGGSGSGTDTQYF. In DNA, the CDR3 is TGCGCCAGCAGCCTGGGAGGAAGCGGGAGTGGGACAGATACGCAGTATTTT.

The V call is TRBV5-1, the J call TRBJ1-1, with D tentatively TRBD1 (5 bases). The CDR3 has 16 residues. The V end was cut by 0 bases, the J end by 0 bases, with 12 bases between. Germline V CDR1 and CDR2: SGHRS, YFSETQ. This CDR3 is CASSLVPGRVNTEAFF. The CDR3, as DNA: TGCGCCAGCAGCTTGGTACCAGGGAGAGTGAACACTGAAGCTTTCTTT.

This clonotype has a count of ten or more. The chain is built from TRBV7-2 and TRBJ2-3; TRBD2 is a possible D gene (5 bases). In germline, CDR1 is SGHTA, CDR2 FQGNSA. V lost 5 bases to trimming and J lost 6 bases, with 9 bases between them. CDR3 size: 12 residues. This chain's CDR3 is CASSTGGDTQYF. As DNA, the CDR3 is TGTGCCAGCAGCACGGGCGGGGATACGCAGTATTTT.

The chain joins TRBV20-1 to TRBJ2-5, with TRBD2 as a possible D gene (5 bases). The V end was cut by 2 bases, the J end by 6 bases, with 13 bases between. CDR1 and CDR2 (germline): DFQATT, SNEGSKA (reference sequence). The CDR3 extends over 13 amino acids. Here the CDR3 reads CSARLSGVKTQYF. DNA for the CDR3: TGCAGTGCTAGATTATCCGGGGTGAAGACCCAGTACTTC.

The rearrangement joins TRBV6-2 or TRBV6-3 to TRBJ2-1; a weak D match, TRBD2 (6 bases). V was trimmed by 2 bases and J by 6 bases, leaving 11 bases between them. This CDR3 has 14 residues. CDR1 and CDR2 from the germline V gene are MNHEY and SVGEGT. CDR3 protein: CASSYPGSGNEQFF. The CDR3 DNA is TGTGCCAGCAGTTACCCGGGTAGCGGCAATGAGCAGTTCTTC.

There are many counts of this clonotype. The chain uses TRBV4-1 and TRBJ2-1, with 11 bases aligning to TRBD2. The CDR3 has 16 residues. The V gene end was trimmed by 0 bases and the J gene end by 15 bases; junction bases not matched to a gene: 13. CDR1 and CDR2 from the germline V gene are MGHRA and YSYEKL. The CDR3 reads CASSQDLGLAATLLFF. CDR3 nucleotide sequence: TGCGCCAGCAGCCAAGATCTGGGACTAGCGGCAACGCTTCTGTTCTTC.

V gene TRBV6-6 combines with J gene TRBJ2-3; D perhaps matches TRBD2 (5 bases). The CDR3 contains 14 residues. In germline, CDR1 is MNHNY, CDR2 SVGAGI (reference sequence). The germline V and J ends were trimmed by 7 bases and 1 base, with 12 bases remaining between them. The chain's CDR3 is CASIRGLRTDTQYF. CDR3 coding DNA: TGTGCCAGCATTCGGGGTTTACGCACAGATACGCAGTATTTT.

This clonotype was detected ten times or more. The rearrangement uses TRBV9 and TRBJ2-2, with 8 bases fitting TRBD2. CDR3 length equals 17 residues. Trimming took 0 bases from V and 7 from J; bases not matched to a gene: 11. Germline V gene lookup returns CDR1 SGDLS and CDR2 YYNGEE. The CDR3 bases are TGTGCCAGCAGCGTAGCTGGGACTAGTGACCATAACGGGGAGCTGTTTTTT. This sequence encodes CASSVAGTSDHNGELFF.